This T cell receptor beta chain was recovered during a study of T cell repertoires in cytomegalovirus infection (dated by TCRdb to the late 2010s). A note on the overall study: Donor HLA type was relevant to the analysis, because carriage of CMV infection together with the matching HLA type was indicated by public TCR beta signatures.

The instrument given in TCRdb is Illumina HiSeq 1500. In-frame beta chains were kept once TCRdb had trimmed the public reads at Q25 with fastp and called clones with MiXCR. CDR3 protein sequences are deduplicated, and each keeps its most common genes and DNA. Here the sample has around 740,000 distinct CDR3 sequences; roughly a third occur a single time. The ten largest clones add up to roughly 2.8% of the sample. On this clonotype: Which antigen it targets is not known. It has no much larger one-base neighbor in the sample; base qualities were not kept.

What the research found in general, with its limitations: The ex vivo response was dominated by HLA-C-restricted CMV-specific TCR beta clonotypes, which also provided the single most frequent clonotype in two of eight donors. In both this cohort and an independent cohort of more than 350 donors, the cumulative frequency of public TCR beta family members distinguished carriers of CMV infection plus the relevant HLA type.

Inclusive of the bounding cysteine and phenylalanine, the CDR3 is 14 residues long. The entry retains the CDR3 DNA only, 42 bases that are in frame from base 1. The V end loses 4 bases and the J end loses 6 bases, and a stretch of 16 bases separates them. The germline V gene (reference sequence) gives CDR1 as SGHNT and CDR2 as YYREEE. Recombination connected TRBV5-4 to TRBJ1-2; no D gene is confidently identified. The TCR originated in a human donor in good health (CMV status not recorded). Some clones in this sample may be carry-over from other donors' samples. Sequencing input: PBMCs. CDR3 protein: CASSTPKGRDGYTF. The DNA sequence is given as TGTGCCAGCAGCACCCCCAAGGGCCGCGATGGCTACACCTTC.